This TCR beta chain was sequenced in a study of blood T cell repertoires in COVID-19. Looking at the study overall: PBMCs, B-cell-depleted T cells, or T cells provided the cDNA or gDNA that made up the material.

Some clones are missing from TCRdb's copy, which holds only in-frame ones; the method was immunoSEQ multiplex PCR. Of over 75,000 clones listed, about 77% are singletons. The germline V and J ends were trimmed by 6 bases and 6 bases, with 14 bases remaining between them. The CDR3 is 14 amino acids. CDR1 is MRHNA and CDR2 is SNTAGT in the germline V gene. V is TRBV6-4 and J is TRBJ2-2, with a tentative D call TRBD2 (5 bases). What was sequenced was peripheral blood. The sequence derives from a human donor in a cohort sampled during active COVID-19. The CDR3: CASRPGLAAGELFF. The CDR3 DNA sequence: TGTGCCAGCAGACCCGGACTGGCGGCCGGGGAGCTGTTTTTT.